The following is a T cell receptor beta chain sequence with its context. Its specificity is not known. This sample was included in a study of cytomegalovirus exposure and HLA in healthy donors. Study-wide points: A missense variant in DCLRE1C was later tied to TCR beta V- and J-gene trimming.

Germline lookup yields CDR1 SGHVS and CDR2 FQNEAQ. The CDR3 totals 15 residues. Trimming stripped 0 bases from V and 7 bases from J, with 15 bases between. The PCR contained 60 Vbeta and 13 Jbeta primers. Libraries were prepared by immunoSEQ multiplex PCR; TCRdb keeps only in-frame clonotypes and omits some of them. The repertoire holds 130,000 to 150,000 clones, with over 80% as singletons. This receptor was taken from a woman younger than 45 in good health and CMV-seronegative. Sequencing used PBMCs. The chain joins TRBV7-8 to TRBJ1-1; possible D gene TRBD1, 5 bases. The CDR3 region is CASSLARWGALEAFF. CDR3 DNA: TGTGCCAGCAGCTTAGCCCGTTGGGGCGCTCTTGAAGCTTTCTTT.